The TCR beta chain under discussion was sequenced for a study of T cells in Graves' hyperthyroidism and ophthalmopathy. CDR1 SNHLY and CDR2 FYNNEI come from the germline V gene. The J segment lost 3 bases and the V segment lost 4 bases, leaving 7 bases of the junction unmatched. The CDR3 is 15 amino acids. This clonotype was picked up many times. Researchers took RNA transcripts and amplified the TCR beta CDR3 regions from them. Using the HTBI primer set, a first-round RT-PCR was run on the TCR CDR3. A single record per CDR3 protein comes from TCRdb applying MiXCR to the multiplex PCR reads. The profile shows under 750,000 distinct CDR3 sequences, about 17% of them singletons.

Source material: blood. This sequence joins TRBV2 and TRBJ2-3, with 7 bases lining up with TRBD1. This receptor was identified in a woman aged 45 to 65 with Graves' hyperthyroidism that later progressed to Graves' ophthalmopathy. The CDR3 reads CASSGGQQGTDTQYF. Here the CDR3 DNA reads TGTGCCAGCAGTGGGGGACAACAGGGGACAGATACGCAGTATTTT.